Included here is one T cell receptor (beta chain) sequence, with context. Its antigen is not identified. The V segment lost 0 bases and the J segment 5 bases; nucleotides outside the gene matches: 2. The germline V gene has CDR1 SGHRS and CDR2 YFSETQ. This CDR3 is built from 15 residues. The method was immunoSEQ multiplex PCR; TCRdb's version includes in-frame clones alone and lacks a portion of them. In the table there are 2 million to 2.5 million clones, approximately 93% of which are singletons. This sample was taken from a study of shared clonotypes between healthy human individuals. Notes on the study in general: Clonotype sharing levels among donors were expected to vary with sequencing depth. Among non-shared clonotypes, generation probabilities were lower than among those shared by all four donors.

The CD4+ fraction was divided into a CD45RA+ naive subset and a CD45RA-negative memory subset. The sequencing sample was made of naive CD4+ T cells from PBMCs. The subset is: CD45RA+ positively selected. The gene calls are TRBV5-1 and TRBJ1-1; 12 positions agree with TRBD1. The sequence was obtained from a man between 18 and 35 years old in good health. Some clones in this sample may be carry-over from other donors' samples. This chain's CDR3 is CASSLGDRGLTEAFF. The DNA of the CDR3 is TGCGCCAGCAGCTTGGGGGACAGGGGGCTGACTGAAGCTTTCTTT. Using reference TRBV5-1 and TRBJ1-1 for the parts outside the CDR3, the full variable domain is KAGVTQTPRYLIKTRGQQVTLSCSPISGHRSVSWYQQTPGQGLQFLFEYFSETQRNKGNFPGRFSGRQFSNSRSEMNVSTLELGDSALYLCASSLGDRGLTEAFFGQGTRLTVV.